This T cell receptor beta chain came from a study of cytomegalovirus exposure and HLA in healthy donors. The PCR made use of 60 Vbeta and 13 Jbeta primers. Using immunoSEQ multiplex PCR, the repertoire was profiled, and TCRdb retains in-frame clones only, with some absent. The repertoire holds 95,000 to 150,000 clones, 81% seen once, with around 2.3% in the top ten. Study-wide findings and caveats: Certain sequence variants were highly shared and formed a cluster, and this cluster was likely a sequencing artifact. Several V segments, TRBV6-2 and TRBV6-3 among them, could not be told apart and were dropped. Later analysis associated a missense DCLRE1C variant with TCR beta V- and J-gene trimming.

CDR1 LNHDA and CDR2 SQIVND come from the germline V gene (reference sequence). Trimming left V 3 bases short and J 5 bases short, with 8 bases between. The CDR3 is made up of 14 amino acids. This clone was seen more than once but under ten times. The antigen remains unidentified. This rearrangement joins TRBV19 to TRBJ1-6; D is ambiguous. This receptor was identified in a woman between 40 and 50 years old in good health and CMV-seronegative. The sequencing sample was made of PBMCs. DNA for the CDR3: TGTGCCAGTAGTATTGGAGGGAATAATTCACCCCTCCACTTT. The encoded protein is CASSIGGNNSPLHF. The variable domain in full, with the rest retrieved from reference TRBV19 and TRBJ1-6, is DGGITQSPKYLFRKEGQNVTLSCEQNLNHDAMYWYRQDPGQGLRLIYYSQIVNDFQKGDIAEGYSVSREKKESFPLTVTSAQKNPTAFYLCASSIGGNNSPLHFGNGTRLTVT.